The following is a TCR beta chain sequence with its context. This clonotype was seen ten or more times. Which antigen it targets is not known. Base qualities are not at hand, and no much larger clone is one base apart. Germline trimming: 9 bases from V, 5 bases from J; junction bases outside gene matches: 13. Its CDR3 holds 14 amino acids, cysteine through phenylalanine. Only CDR3 DNA remains: 42 bases, in frame from the first base. For CDR1 and CDR2, the germline V gene lists MNHEY and SVGEGT. Moderately to severely active disease, a Clinical Activity Score of at least 3, a NOSPECS grade of at least 4, and a duration under 3 months were present in ophthalmopathy patients. Any patient with an uncontrolled infection, another autoimmune disease, pregnancy or lactation was excluded. Diagnoses were based on clinical symptoms, serum thyroxine and TRAb, thyroid ultrasound and orbital computed tomography. Ficoll-Paque density gradient centrifugation was used to isolate PBMCs from around 10 ml of fresh peripheral blood. Trizol reagent was used to extract total RNA, and RNA quality was then checked on an Agilent 2100 Bioanalyzer.

The TCR beta CDR3 regions were amplified from the RNA transcripts. The first round of RT-PCR for the TCR CDR3 was performed with the HTBI primer set and the Qiagen OneStep RT-PCR kit. Libraries were constructed in a second round of multiplex PCR, after which size selection and purification were performed. Libraries were sequenced paired-end with 100 bp reads on an Illumina HiSeq2000. The authors processed their data as follows. SOAPnuke was used to process the raw data, throwing out any read that contained adapters or uncalled bases, had a mean Phred below 15, or lacked an exact constant-primer or identifier match. COPE v1.2.5 was used to merge the high-quality paired reads, and each unique nucleotide sequence was defined as a clonotype. MiTCR v1.1 was used to align the clonotypes against IMGT TRBV, TRBD and TRBJ reference segments. Only V-J combinations with frequency above 0.0001, covering about 99% of repertoires, were analysed. The TCS score was defined as the ratio of F50 (clonal expansion) to E x V (chaos), calculated using BLOSUM62-based TCRdist between CDR3 peptides within each V-J. Welch's t-statistics and random forest reduced 500 to 550 V-J features to 10 to 15, which were used in a naive Bayes classifier (R e1071). The raw public reads went through TCRdb reprocessing: fastp at Q25, MiXCR clone calling, in-frame beta chains kept. CDR3 protein sequences are deduplicated, and each keeps its most common genes and DNA. The V and J calls come from TCRdb's annotation, not from the publication. This sample holds around 600,000 distinct CDR3 sequences; 12% to 15% were observed only once. The ten largest make up 6.5% to 9% of the sample.

The data were taken from a study of T cells in Graves' hyperthyroidism and ophthalmopathy (dated by TCRdb to between 2018 and 2021). Looking at the study overall: Peripheral blood was collected at initial diagnosis, before any treatment. A discovery cohort of about a hundred patients, about 40 with Graves' ophthalmopathy and roughly 59 with stable Graves' hyperthyroidism, was used to find distinguishing TCR V-J signatures. An independent validation cohort of 18 to 20 hyperthyroidism patients and about 15 patients who later progressed to ophthalmopathy tested prospective prediction of ophthalmopathy. For training and testing, the roughly 100 patients in the discovery cohort were randomly divided in a 7:3 ratio. In over five Graves' hyperthyroidism patients, the study also compared T-cell repertoires from thyroid tissue with T-cell repertoires from blood. Following sampling, methimazole starting at 30 mg daily was given to hyperthyroidism patients, and high-dose intravenous methylprednisolone was given to ophthalmopathy patients. According to the paper, TCR Vbeta CDR3 sequencing was carried out on approximately 140 peripheral blood samples, which came from 40 to 45 ophthalmopathy, around 74 hyperthyroidism and about 17 progressor patients.

Study-wide conclusions, independent of this receptor: Blood samples also contained most of the expanded thyroid clonotypes (frequency above 0.001), which suggests that blood repertoires may reflect thyroid immune responses. In validation, the model predicted progression to ophthalmopathy with about 71% sensitivity and less than 80% specificity, a median of 6.5 months before onset. A model built on a 13 V-J signature distinguished ophthalmopathy from stable hyperthyroidism, reaching roughly 88% sensitivity and about 81% specificity in cross-validation and 80%/75% in testing. Sample size was not statistically predetermined, and investigators were not blinded to group allocation.

This clonotype originated in a woman aged 18 to 35 with Graves' ophthalmopathy. Sequencing was done on a sample of blood. Recombination connected TRBV6-2 or TRBV6-3 to TRBJ2-7; 7 middle bases align to TRBD2. The CDR3 has the sequence CASHLAGFVHEQYF. In nucleotides, the sequence is TGTGCCAGTCACTTAGCGGGCTTCGTGCACGAGCAGTACTTC.